The entry below describes one TCR beta chain. Measured with immunoSEQ multiplex PCR; TCRdb has only the in-frame clones, and not every one. The data contain about 40,000 clones, more than 85% of them seen just once; the ten biggest clones take up about 0.5%. The sample is drawn from a study of T cell changes during pregnancy in multiple sclerosis. The clonotype comes from a female donor in good health, enrolled as a control in a pregnancy study. Sequencing used CD4+ T cells from peripheral blood mononuclear cells, obtained in the second trimester of pregnancy.

CDR3 in DNA: TGTGCCAGTAGTACCCTCGCCTCCCCAGTCACCGGGGAGCTGTTTTTT. Encoded protein: CASSTLASPVTGELFF. This chain links TRBV19 with TRBJ2-2, with D unresolved. This CDR3 contains 16 residues. Germline lookup yields CDR1 LNHDA and CDR2 SQIVND (reference sequence). V lost 4 bases, J lost 4 bases, and 16 bases lay in between.